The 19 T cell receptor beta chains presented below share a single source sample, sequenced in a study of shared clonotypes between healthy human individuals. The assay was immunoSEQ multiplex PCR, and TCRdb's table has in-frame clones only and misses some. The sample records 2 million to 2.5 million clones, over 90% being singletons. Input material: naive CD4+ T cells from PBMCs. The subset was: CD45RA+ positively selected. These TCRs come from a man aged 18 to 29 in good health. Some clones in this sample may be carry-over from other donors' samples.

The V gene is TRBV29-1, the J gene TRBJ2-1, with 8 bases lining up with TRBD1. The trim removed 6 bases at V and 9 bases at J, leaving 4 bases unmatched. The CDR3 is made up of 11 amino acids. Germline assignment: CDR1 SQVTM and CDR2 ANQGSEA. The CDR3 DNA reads TGCAGCGTCCTGACAGGGGTTGAGCAGTTCTTC. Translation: CSVLTGVEQFF.

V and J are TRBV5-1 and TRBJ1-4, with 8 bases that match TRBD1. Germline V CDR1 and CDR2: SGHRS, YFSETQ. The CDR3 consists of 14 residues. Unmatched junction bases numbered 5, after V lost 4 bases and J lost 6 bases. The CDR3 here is CASSADRGDEKLFF. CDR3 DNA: TGCGCCAGCAGCGCCGACAGGGGAGATGAAAAACTGTTTTTT.

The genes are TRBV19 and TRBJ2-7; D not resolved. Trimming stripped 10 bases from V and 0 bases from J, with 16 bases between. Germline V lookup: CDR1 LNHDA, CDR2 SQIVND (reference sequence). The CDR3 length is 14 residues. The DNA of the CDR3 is TGTGCCACCTCGGCTGGTGGGATCTCCTACGAGCAGTACTTC. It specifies CATSAGGISYEQYF. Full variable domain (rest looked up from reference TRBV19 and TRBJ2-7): DGGITQSPKYLFRKEGQNVTLSCEQNLNHDAMYWYRQDPGQGLRLIYYSQIVNDFQKGDIAEGYSVSREKKESFPLTVTSAQKNPTAFYLCATSAGGISYEQYFGPGTRLTVT.

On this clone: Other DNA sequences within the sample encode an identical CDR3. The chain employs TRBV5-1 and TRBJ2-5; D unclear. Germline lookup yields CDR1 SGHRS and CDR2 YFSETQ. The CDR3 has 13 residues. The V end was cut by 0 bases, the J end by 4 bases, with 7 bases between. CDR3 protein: CASSLGVGETQYF. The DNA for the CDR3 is TGCGCCAGCAGCTTGGGGGTCGGAGAGACCCAGTACTTC.

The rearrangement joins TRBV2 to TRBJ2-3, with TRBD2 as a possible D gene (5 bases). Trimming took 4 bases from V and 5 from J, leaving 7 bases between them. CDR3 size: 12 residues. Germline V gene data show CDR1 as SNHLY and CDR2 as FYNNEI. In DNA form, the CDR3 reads TGTGCCAGCAGTGCCCGGGGAGATACGCAGTATTTT. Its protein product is CASSARGDTQYF. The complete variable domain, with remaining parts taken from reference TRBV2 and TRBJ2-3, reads EPEVTQTPSHQVTQMGQEVILRCVPISNHLYFYWYRQILGQKVEFLVSFYNNEISEKSEIFDDQFSVERPDGSNFTLKIRSTKLEDSAMYFCASSARGDTQYFGPGTRLTVL.

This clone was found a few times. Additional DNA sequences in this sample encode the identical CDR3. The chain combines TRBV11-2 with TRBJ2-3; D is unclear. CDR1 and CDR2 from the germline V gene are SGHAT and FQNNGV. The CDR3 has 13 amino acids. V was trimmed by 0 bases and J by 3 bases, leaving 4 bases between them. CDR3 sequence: CASSLDRTDTQYF. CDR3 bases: TGTGCCAGCAGCTTAGATCGAACAGATACGCAGTATTTT.

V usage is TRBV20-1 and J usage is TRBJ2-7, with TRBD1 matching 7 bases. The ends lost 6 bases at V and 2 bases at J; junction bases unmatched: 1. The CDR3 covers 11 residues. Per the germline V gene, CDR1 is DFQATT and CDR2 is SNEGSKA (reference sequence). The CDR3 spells CSAGQTYEQYF. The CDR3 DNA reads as TGCAGTGCGGGACAGACCTACGAGCAGTACTTC.

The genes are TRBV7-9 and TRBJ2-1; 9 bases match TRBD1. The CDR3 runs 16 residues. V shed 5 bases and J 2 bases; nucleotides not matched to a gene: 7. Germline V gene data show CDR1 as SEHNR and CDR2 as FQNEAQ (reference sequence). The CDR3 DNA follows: TGTGCCAGCAGCACGACAGGGGGGGATACCTACAATGAGCAGTTCTTC. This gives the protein CASSTTGGDTYNEQFF.

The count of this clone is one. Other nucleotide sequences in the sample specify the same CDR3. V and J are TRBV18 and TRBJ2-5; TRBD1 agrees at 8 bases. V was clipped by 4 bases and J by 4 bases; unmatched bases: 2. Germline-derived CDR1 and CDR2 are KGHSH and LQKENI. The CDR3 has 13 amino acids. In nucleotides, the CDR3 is TGTGCCAGCTCACTACAGGGGGGAGAGACCCAGTACTTC. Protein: CASSLQGGETQYF.

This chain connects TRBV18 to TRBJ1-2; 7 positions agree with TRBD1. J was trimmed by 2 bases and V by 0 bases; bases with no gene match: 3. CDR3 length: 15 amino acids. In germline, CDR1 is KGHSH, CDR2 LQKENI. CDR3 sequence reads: CASSPPGGRNYGYTF. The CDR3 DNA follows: TGTGCCAGCTCACCACCAGGGGGCAGAAACTATGGCTACACCTTC.

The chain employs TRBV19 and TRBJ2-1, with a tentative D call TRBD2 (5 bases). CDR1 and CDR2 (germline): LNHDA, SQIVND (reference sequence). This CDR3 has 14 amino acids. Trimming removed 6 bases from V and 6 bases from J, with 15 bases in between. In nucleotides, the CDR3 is TGTGCCAGTAGAAAGGGAGAGCGTTTCAATGAGCAGTTCTTC. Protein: CASRKGERFNEQFF.

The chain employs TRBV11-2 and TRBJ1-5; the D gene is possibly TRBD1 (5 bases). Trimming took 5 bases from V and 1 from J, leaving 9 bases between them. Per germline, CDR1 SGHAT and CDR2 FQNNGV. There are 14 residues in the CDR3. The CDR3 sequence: CASSDRDSNQPQHF. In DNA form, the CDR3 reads TGTGCCAGCAGCGACCGGGACAGCAATCAGCCCCAGCATTTT.

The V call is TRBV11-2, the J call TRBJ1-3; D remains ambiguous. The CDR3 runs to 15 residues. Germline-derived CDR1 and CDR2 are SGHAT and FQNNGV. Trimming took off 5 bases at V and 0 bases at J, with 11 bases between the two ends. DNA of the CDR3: TGTGCCAGCAGCCTATACATCAGCTCTGGAAACACCATATATTTT. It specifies CASSLYISSGNTIYF.

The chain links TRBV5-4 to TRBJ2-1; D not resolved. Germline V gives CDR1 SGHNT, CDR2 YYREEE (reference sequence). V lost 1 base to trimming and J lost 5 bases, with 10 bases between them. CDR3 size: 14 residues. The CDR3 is CASSLRQINNEQFF. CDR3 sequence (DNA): TGTGCCAGCAGCTTGAGGCAGATTAACAATGAGCAGTTCTTC.

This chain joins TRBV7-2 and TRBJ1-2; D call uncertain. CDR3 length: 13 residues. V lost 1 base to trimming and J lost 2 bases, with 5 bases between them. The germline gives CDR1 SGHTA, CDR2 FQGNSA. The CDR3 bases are TGTGCCAGCAGCTTAGGGTTAAACTATGGCTACACCTTC. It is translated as CASSLGLNYGYTF.

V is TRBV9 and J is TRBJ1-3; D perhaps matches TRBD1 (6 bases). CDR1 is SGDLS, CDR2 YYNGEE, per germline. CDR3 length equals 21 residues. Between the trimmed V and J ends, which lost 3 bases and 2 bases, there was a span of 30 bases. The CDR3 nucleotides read TGTGCCAGCAGCGCGGAAAAACAGGGATGGAGACCAGAGCGCCCTGGAAACACCATATATTTT. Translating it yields CASSAEKQGWRPERPGNTIYF.

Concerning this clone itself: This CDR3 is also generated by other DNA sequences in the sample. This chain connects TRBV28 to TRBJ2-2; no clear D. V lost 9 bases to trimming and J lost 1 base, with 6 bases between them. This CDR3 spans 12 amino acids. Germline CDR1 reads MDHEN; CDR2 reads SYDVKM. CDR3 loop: CASSKNTGELFF. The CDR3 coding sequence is TGTGCCAGTAGTAAGAACACCGGGGAGCTGTTTTTT.

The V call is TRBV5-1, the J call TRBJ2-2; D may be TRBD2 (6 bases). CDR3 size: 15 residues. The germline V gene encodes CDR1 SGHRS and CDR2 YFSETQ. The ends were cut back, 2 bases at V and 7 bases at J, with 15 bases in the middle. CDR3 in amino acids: CASSFGLALSGELFF. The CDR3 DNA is TGCGCCAGCAGCTTTGGGCTAGCGCTCAGCGGGGAGCTGTTTTTT.

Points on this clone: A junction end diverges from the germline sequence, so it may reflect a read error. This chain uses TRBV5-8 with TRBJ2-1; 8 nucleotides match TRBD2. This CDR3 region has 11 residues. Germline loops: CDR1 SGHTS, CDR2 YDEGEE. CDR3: CASSFGTRVIF. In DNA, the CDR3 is TGTGCCAGCAGCTTCGGGACTAGGGTTATCTTC.